The clone carrying this T cell receptor (beta chain) was detected only a few times. Amplification used 60 Vbeta primers and 13 Jbeta primers. Assay used: immunoSEQ multiplex PCR; TCRdb lists only in-frame clones, some missing. The table records about 98,000 clones, around 73% of them present only once. Between the trimmed V and J ends, which lost 8 bases and 3 bases, there was a span of 13 bases. There are 14 residues in the CDR3. In germline, CDR1 is MNHEY, CDR2 SMNVEV (reference sequence). These data belong to a study of cytomegalovirus exposure and HLA in healthy donors. The sample taken for sequencing was PBMCs. This receptor was obtained from a female donor in good health and CMV-seronegative. The rearrangement joins TRBV27 to TRBJ2-2, with D maybe TRBD2 (5 bases). CDR3 protein: CASGGSGDTGELFF. The CDR3 DNA is TGTGCCAGCGGTGGGAGTGGGGACACCGGGGAGCTGTTTTTT.